These 14 T cell receptor beta chains share one sample of origin, sequenced in a study of molecular identifiers for immune sequencing clone quantification. TCRdb processed the PCR reads anew with MiXCR; each CDR3 protein has one entry. This sample carries 550,000 to 750,000 distinct CDR3 sequences, 15% to 20% of them seen once, and the ten largest clones take roughly 0.83%. Material for sequencing was naive CD8+ T cells from blood, with Jurkat cell RNA spiked in. Described subset: FACS-sorted CD8+CD4-CCR7+CD45RA+ naive T cells. Receptor source: a human donor in good health. Some libraries in this study had Jurkat cell RNA spiked in.

This clonotype came up a few times. The V call is TRBV6-1, the J call TRBJ2-7; D perhaps matches TRBD2 (5 bases). Per germline, CDR1 MNHNS and CDR2 SASEGT. The CDR3 has 15 amino acids. Trimming removed 7 bases at V and 2 bases at J, with 18 bases between. DNA of the CDR3: TGTGCCAGCACCACAAAGAGGACTCTGGCCTACGAGCAGTACTTC. Translating it yields CASTTKRTLAYEQYF.

This clonotype was seen at least ten times. CDR3 bases: TGCGCCAGCAGCCAAGCGGCCCACAATGAGCAGTTCTTC. It encodes CASSQAAHNEQFF. V usage is TRBV4-1 and J usage is TRBJ2-1; no clear D. This CDR3 is 13 amino acids long. Germline V gives CDR1 MGHRA, CDR2 YSYEKL. Deletions cut 1 base from V and 5 bases from J, with 6 bases between.

In its sample, this clonotype was seen a few times. At one end the junction does not follow the germline gene, possibly because of a read error. The chain recombines TRBV3-1 with TRBJ2-1, with 11 bases that match TRBD2. The CDR3 is 17 residues long. The germline CDR1 and CDR2 sequences are LGHDT and YNNKEL (reference sequence). The CDR3 nucleotides read TGTGCCGGCAGCCAAGATCAAGTCCTAGCGGGGGGCAATGAGCAGTTCTTC. Protein product: CAGSQDQVLAGGNEQFF.

In this sample, this clonotype turned up a few times. The rearrangement joins TRBV6-5 to TRBJ2-2, with 7 positions matching TRBD2. V trimming: 6 bases; J trimming: 3 bases; junction bases outside the gene matches: 4. Germline CDR1 MNHEY, CDR2 SVGAGI. CDR3 size: 14 residues. The chain's CDR3 is CASSKLAYTGELFF. DNA of the CDR3: TGTGCCAGCAGCAAACTAGCGTACACCGGGGAGCTGTTTTTT.

This clonotype was counted ten times or more. This chain uses TRBV4-3 with TRBJ2-3, with 7 bases fitting TRBD1. With V trimmed by 0 bases and J by 4 bases, 10 bases remained unmatched. Germline V gives CDR1 LGHNA, CDR2 YSLEER. This CDR3 comprises 17 residues. Written as DNA, the CDR3 is TGCGCCAGCAGCCAAGAGAAGGGGGCCCGGAACGCAGATACGCAGTATTTT. This gives the protein CASSQEKGARNADTQYF.

This clonotype has a count of ten or more. The rearrangement links TRBV20-1 to TRBJ1-3; no definite D call. The germline CDR1 and CDR2 sequences are DFQATT and SNEGSKA (reference sequence). The CDR3 spans 14 residues. Between the trimmed V and J ends, which lost 0 bases and 9 bases, there was a span of 15 bases. CDR3 amino acids: CSARDFTSQATIYF. CDR3 bases: TGCAGTGCTAGAGATTTTACTTCCCAGGCCACCATATATTTT.

As for this clonotype: This clone may be a read error of a much larger clone one base away. The V call is TRBV6-2 or TRBV6-3, the J call TRBJ2-1; TRBD2 matches at 12 bases. This CDR3 has 14 amino acids. Germline V gives CDR1 MNHEY, CDR2 SVGEGT. V lost 7 bases and J lost 8; bases outside the gene matches: 6. The CDR3 coding sequence is TGTGCCAGCAAGACTAGCGGGGGTGTGGATGAGCAGTTCTTC. Protein: CASKTSGGVDEQFF.

This clonotype was detected many times. V gene TRBV27 combines with J gene TRBJ2-7, with 7 bases matching TRBD2. Germline V gives CDR1 MNHEY, CDR2 SMNVEV (reference sequence). CDR3 length: 14 residues. V lost 3 bases and J lost 2; bases outside the gene matches: 4. In nucleotides, the CDR3 is TGTGCCAGCAGTTTTGAGGGAGGGCCCTACGAGCAGTACTTC. This gives the protein CASSFEGGPYEQYF.

This clonotype came up many times. The rearrangement joins TRBV4-1 to TRBJ2-1, with D tentatively TRBD2 (7 bases). V was clipped by 2 bases and J by 10 bases, with 24 bases between them. The germline V gene has CDR1 MGHRA and CDR2 YSYEKL. There are 17 residues in the CDR3. In DNA form, the CDR3 reads TGCGCCAGCAGCCAATACCCGGTGGGGGGGCAAGCGCGCGAGCAGTTCTTC. Its protein is CASSQYPVGGQAREQFF.

This chain links TRBV21-1 with TRBJ1-5; the table's D call TRBD1 went unverified against the DNA. TRBV21-1 has pseudogene status. The CDR3 runs to 16 residues. The CDR3 loop is CARDPKRQGAYQPQHF. For the CDR3, the DNA is TGTGCCAGAGATCCCAAACGCCAGGGGGCGTATCAGCCCCAGCATTTT.

This clonotype was seen more than once but under ten times. The chain combines TRBV7-6 with TRBJ2-7; no firm D call. Germline V gene lookup returns CDR1 SGHVS and CDR2 FNYEAQ. The V and J ends lost 3 bases and 6 bases respectively, with 21 bases between them. The CDR3 has 16 amino acids. This chain's CDR3 is CASSFTTPDRAGEQYF. CDR3 sequence (DNA): TGTGCCAGCAGCTTTACGACCCCGGATCGGGCAGGCGAGCAGTACTTC. The full variable domain, with the rest looked up from reference TRBV7-6 and TRBJ2-7, is GAGVSQSPRYKVTKRGQDVALRCDPISGHVSLYWYRQALGQGPEFLTYFNYEAQQDKSGLPNDRFSAERPEGSISTLTIQRTEQRDSAMYRCASSFTTPDRAGEQYFGPGTRLTVT.

This clonotype was detected only a few times. The V gene is TRBV3-1, the J gene TRBJ1-2, with D hard to call. CDR1 and CDR2 from the germline V gene are LGHDT and YNNKEL (reference sequence). The V gene lost 0 bases and the J gene lost 3 bases, with 14 bases spanning the gap. The CDR3 totals 16 residues. The CDR3 nucleotides read TGTGCCAGCAGCCAAGAGCGGGGATCTCGACACTATGGCTACACCTTC. This gives the protein CASSQERGSRHYGYTF.

At least ten counts were recorded for this clonotype. The J gene is TRBJ1-5, the V gene TRBV4-3, with D hard to call. The V end was cut by 3 bases, the J end by 6 bases, with 9 bases between. This CDR3 has 13 residues. Germline V gene sequence: CDR1 LGHNA, CDR2 YSLEER. The CDR3 DNA follows: TGCGCCAGCAGCCAGTGGGTTGGTCAGCCCCAGCATTTT. Protein product: CASSQWVGQPQHF.

Comments on this clonotype: The conserved closing phenylalanine or tryptophan is absent in this CDR3, likely reflecting a read error. V gene TRBV27 combines with J gene TRBJ1-5, with TRBD1 identical over 8 bases. This CDR3 spans 19 amino acids. Germline values: CDR1 MNHEY, CDR2 SMNVEV (reference sequence). The trim removed 2 bases at V and 4 bases at J, leaving 16 bases unmatched. The CDR3 is CASSLSLYMWDRRNQPQHL. CDR3 nucleotide sequence: TGTGCCAGCAGTTTAAGTTTGTACATGTGGGACAGGAGAAATCAGCCCCAGCATCTT.